This T cell receptor beta chain was documented in a study of T cells in tuberculosis. Study summary: T cells were selected with CD1B tetramers loaded with glucose monomycolate.

Clones were read by immunoSEQ multiplex PCR, and TCRdb kept only the in-frame ones, dropping some. The sample lists about 25,000 clones, around 95% occurring once. J lost 3 bases, V lost 9 bases, and 12 bases had no gene match. The CDR3 contains 15 residues. CDR1 SNHLY and CDR2 FYNNEI come from the germline V gene. For this clone: The antigen remains undetermined.

Each donor contributed 85,000 to 100,000 T cells on average, unsorted. Overall study results and limits: Active tuberculosis TCR-alpha repertoires lay closer to GMM-specific TCRs than IGRA-negative controls, suggesting clonal expansion. Active tuberculosis patients had shorter CDR3-alpha; the beta difference was nonsignificant.

The rearrangement uses TRBV2 and TRBJ2-7, with 9 bases identical to TRBD1. Sequencing was performed on PBMCs. This clonotype was sampled from a donor aged 10-29 years with latent tuberculosis or without tuberculosis infection. The DNA for the CDR3 is TGTGCCAGTCGATTCGATCCGGGACAGGGCTACGAGCAGTACTTC. Its protein is CASRFDPGQGYEQYF.